This is a list of T cell receptor beta chains from one sample in a study of molecular identifiers for immune sequencing clone quantification. TCRdb re-called the PCR reads with MiXCR, one entry per CDR3 protein. The table has approximately 320,000 distinct CDR3 sequences, roughly a quarter seen once. Sequencing was done on a sample of naive CD8+ T cells from blood, with Jurkat cell RNA spiked in. The receptors here all came from a human donor in good health. Some libraries in this study had Jurkat cell RNA spiked in. CDR3s include the opening cysteine and the closing phenylalanine or tryptophan. D genes are given only for firm matches. Clone size is not always given. Where it is, it says once, few, many or a class for expanded clones.

NA	TRBV30	few	TRBJ2-1	CAWSVANEQFF	TGTGCCTGGAGTGTGGCCAATGAGCAGTTCTTC
NA	TRBV9	many	TRBJ2-3	CASSVALGTSPDTQYF	TGTGCCAGCAGCGTAGCCCTCGGGACATCCCCAGATACGCAGTATTTT
TRBD1	TRBV2	few	TRBJ1-3	CASSAGGGAGNTIYF	TGTGCCAGCAGTGCAGGGGGTGGTGCTGGAAACACCATATATTTT
NA	TRBV20-1	many	TRBJ2-4	CSALIATKNIQYF	TGCAGTGCGTTAATAGCGACCAAAAACATTCAGTACTTC
NA	TRBV30	NA	TRBJ2-7	CAWTHWGGGNEQYF	TGTGCCTGGACCCACTGGGGGGGGGGCAACGAGCAGTACTTC
NA	TRBV7-9	NA	TRBJ2-7	CAMAADRPAGEQYF	TGTGCCATGGCGGCAGATCGGCCCGCGGGCGAGCAGTACTTC
NA	TRBV5-1	many	TRBJ2-5	CASSLDWGETQYF	TGCGCCAGCAGCCTCGACTGGGGGGAGACCCAGTACTTC
NA	TRBV27	NA	TRBJ2-7	CACSWTDSYEQYF	TGTGCCTGCAGTTGGACGGACTCCTACGAGCAGTACTTC
NA	TRBV6-9	many	TRBJ1-6	CASRYQPGPRGTLHF	TGTGCCAGCAGGTACCAGCCCGGGCCCCGGGGGACCCTCCACTTT
TRBD1	TRBV30	NA	TRBJ2-7	CAWRDGTGVSEQYF	TGTGCCTGGAGGGATGGGACAGGGGTGAGCGAGCAGTACTTC
TRBD1	TRBV11-2	NA	TRBJ2-7	CASSFNPGTGREQYF	TGTGCCAGCAGCTTTAACCCCGGGACAGGGAGGGAGCAGTACTTC
NA	TRBV6-5	NA	TRBJ2-7	CASSYGAEQYF	TGTGCCAGCAGTTACGGGGCCGAGCAGTACTTC
NA	TRBV5-1	few	TRBJ2-7	CASSSGQGGSYEQYF	TGCGCCAGCAGTTCCGGACAGGGAGGGTCCTACGAGCAGTACTTC
NA	TRBV12-3/TRBV12-4	many	TRBJ2-5	CASSPQQETQYF	TGTGCCAGCAGTCCTCAACAAGAGACCCAGTACTTC
NA	TRBV29-1	many	TRBJ2-1	CSVDLADYNEQFF	TGCAGCGTTGACTTAGCGGACTACAATGAGCAGTTCTTC
NA	TRBV19	few	TRBJ1-5	CASTDWGGRDPQHF	TGTGCCAGTACCGATTGGGGGGGTCGGGATCCCCAGCATTTT
NA	TRBV4-3	many	TRBJ2-7	CASSHGTASYEQYF	TGCGCCAGCAGCCATGGGACCGCTAGTTACGAGCAGTACTTC
NA	TRBV7-9	many	TRBJ1-1	CASRAQGYTEAFF	TGTGCCAGCAGGGCCCAGGGGTACACTGAAGCTTTCTTT
NA	TRBV30	NA	TRBJ2-7	CACVWGAQTYEQYF	TGTGCCTGCGTATGGGGAGCACAAACCTACGAGCAGTACTTC
NA	TRBV4-1	few	TRBJ1-1	CASSQRTAQLNTEAFF	TGCGCCAGCAGCCAACGTACGGCGCAGCTGAACACTGAAGCTTTCTTT
TRBD1	TRBV29-1	few	TRBJ2-7	CSVVGTGESYEQYF	TGCAGCGTCGTAGGGACAGGGGAATCCTACGAGCAGTACTTC
TRBD1	TRBV27	few	TRBJ2-7	CASSLSRDRGYEQYF	TGTGCCAGCAGTTTATCCCGGGACAGGGGGTACGAGCAGTACTTC
NA	TRBV4-3	many	TRBJ1-5	CASSQDTGPFNQPQHF	TGCGCCAGCAGCCAAGATACAGGACCTTTCAATCAGCCCCAGCATTTT
NA	TRBV30	NA	TRBJ1-2	CAWSTVGVTEGYTF	TGTGCCTGGAGTACCGTTGGGGTAACTGAAGGCTACACCTTC